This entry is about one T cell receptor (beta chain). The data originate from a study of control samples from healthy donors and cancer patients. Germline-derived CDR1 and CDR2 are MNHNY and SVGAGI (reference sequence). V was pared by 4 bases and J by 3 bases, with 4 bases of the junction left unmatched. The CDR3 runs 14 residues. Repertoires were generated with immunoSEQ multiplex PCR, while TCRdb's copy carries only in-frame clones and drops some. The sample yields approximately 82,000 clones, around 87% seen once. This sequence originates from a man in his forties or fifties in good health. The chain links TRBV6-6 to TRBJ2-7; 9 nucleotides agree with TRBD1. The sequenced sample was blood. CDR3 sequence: CASSFLTGGYEQYF. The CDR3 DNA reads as TGTGCCAGCAGTTTCCTGACAGGGGGCTACGAGCAGTACTTC.